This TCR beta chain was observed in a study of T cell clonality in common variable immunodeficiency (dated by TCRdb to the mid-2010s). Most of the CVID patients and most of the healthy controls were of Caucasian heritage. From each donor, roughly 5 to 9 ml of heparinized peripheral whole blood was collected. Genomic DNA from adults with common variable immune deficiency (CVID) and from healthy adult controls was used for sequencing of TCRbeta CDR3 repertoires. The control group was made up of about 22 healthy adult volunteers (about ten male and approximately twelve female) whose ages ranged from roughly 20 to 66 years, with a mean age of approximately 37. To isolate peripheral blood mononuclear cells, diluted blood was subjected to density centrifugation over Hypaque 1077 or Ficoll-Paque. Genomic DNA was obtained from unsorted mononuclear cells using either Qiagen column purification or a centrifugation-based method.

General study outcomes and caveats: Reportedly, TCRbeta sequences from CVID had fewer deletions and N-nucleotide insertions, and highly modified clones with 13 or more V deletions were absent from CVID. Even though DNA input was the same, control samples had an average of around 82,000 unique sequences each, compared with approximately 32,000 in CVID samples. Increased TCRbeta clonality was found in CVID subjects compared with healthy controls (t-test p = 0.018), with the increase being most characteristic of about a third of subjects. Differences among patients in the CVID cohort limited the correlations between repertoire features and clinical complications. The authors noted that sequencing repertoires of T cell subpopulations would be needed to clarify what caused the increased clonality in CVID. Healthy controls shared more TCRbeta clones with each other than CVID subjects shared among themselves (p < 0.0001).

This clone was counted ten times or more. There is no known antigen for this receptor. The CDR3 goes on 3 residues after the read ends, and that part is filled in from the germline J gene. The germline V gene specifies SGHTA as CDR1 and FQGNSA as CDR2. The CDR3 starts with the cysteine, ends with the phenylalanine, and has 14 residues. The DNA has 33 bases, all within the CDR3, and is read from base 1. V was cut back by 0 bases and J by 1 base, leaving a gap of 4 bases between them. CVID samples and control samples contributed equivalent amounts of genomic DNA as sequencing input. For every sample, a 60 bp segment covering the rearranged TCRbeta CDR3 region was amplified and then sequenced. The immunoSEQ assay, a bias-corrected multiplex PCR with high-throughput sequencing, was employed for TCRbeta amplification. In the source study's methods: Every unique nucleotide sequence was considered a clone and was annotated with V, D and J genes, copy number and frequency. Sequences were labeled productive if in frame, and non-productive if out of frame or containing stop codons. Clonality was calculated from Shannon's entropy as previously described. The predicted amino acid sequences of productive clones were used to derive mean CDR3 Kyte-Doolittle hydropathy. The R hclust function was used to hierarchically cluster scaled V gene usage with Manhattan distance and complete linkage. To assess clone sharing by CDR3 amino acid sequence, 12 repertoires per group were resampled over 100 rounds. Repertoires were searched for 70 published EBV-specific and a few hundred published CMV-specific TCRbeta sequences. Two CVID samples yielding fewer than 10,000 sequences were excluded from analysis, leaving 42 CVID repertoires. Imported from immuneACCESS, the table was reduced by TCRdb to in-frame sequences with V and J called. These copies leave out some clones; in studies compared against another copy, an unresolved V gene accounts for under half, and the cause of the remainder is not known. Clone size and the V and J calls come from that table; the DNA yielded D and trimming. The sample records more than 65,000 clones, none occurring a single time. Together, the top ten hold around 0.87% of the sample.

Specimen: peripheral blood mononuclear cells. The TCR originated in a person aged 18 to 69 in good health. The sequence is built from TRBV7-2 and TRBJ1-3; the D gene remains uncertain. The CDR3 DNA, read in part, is TGTGCCAGCAGCTTAGCAGGGTCTGGAAACACC. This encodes CASSLAGSGNT. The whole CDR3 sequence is CASSLAGSGNTIYF.